Sequencing of this T cell receptor (beta chain) was carried out in a study of T cells in Graves' hyperthyroidism and ophthalmopathy. Whole-study findings and limits: In blood, most of the thyroid clonotypes expanded above 0.001 were also present.

A roughly 10 ml volume of fresh peripheral blood provided the PBMCs. Concerning this clonotype itself: The antigen remains unidentified.

Amplified TCR beta CDR3 regions derived from RNA transcripts. The HTBI primer set served for first-round RT-PCR of the TCR CDR3. TCRdb ran MiXCR on the multiplex PCR reads and lists one entry per CDR3 protein. The table has about 590,000 distinct CDR3 sequences, 15% to 19% seen once. The CDR3 totals 15 residues. Trimming took 6 bases from V and 4 from J, leaving 16 bases between them. This chain connects TRBV12-3 or TRBV12-4 to TRBJ1-3; weak D call: TRBD1 (6 bases). Sequencing was done on a sample of blood. The receptor comes from a woman aged 25 to 45 with Graves' hyperthyroidism. CDR3 coding DNA: TGTGCCAGCAGCTTGTATCCGCAGGGGGGAAACACCATATATTTT. This translates into CASSLYPQGGNTIYF.